A selection of T cell receptor beta chains follows, all from one sample in a study of cytomegalovirus exposure and HLA in healthy donors. Assay: immunoSEQ multiplex PCR; the TCRdb copy retains only in-frame clones and omits some. The sample lists over 150,000 clones, 86% seen once, with over 2% in the top ten. Sample: PBMCs. These receptors originate from a human donor in good health. Both conserved end residues are part of each CDR3. Each record gives: J gene, V gene, CDR3 protein.

>TRBJ2-7|TRBV14
CASSQGRTGGYEQYF
>TRBJ1-5|TRBV6-5
CASSYTTYSNQPQHF
>TRBJ2-5|TRBV5-4
CASSWEQTQYF
>TRBJ1-6|TRBV4-1
CASRGTGGLSLHF
>TRBJ2-5|TRBV5-1
CASSLDRGARETQYF
>TRBJ2-7|TRBV5-1
CASSLGETHSYEQYF
>TRBJ1-5|TRBV6-6
CASSYSQGPQHF
>TRBJ1-4|TRBV5-5
CASSLVGTLKEKLFF
>TRBJ2-7|TRBV7-2
CASSISGRGYEQYF
>TRBJ2-2|TRBV28
CASSSTSGRPRRAGELFF
>TRBJ1-2|TRBV5-6
CASIPGQQMDGYTF
>TRBJ1-6|TRBV10-3
CAISESWQSSPLHF
>TRBJ1-5|TRBV6-6
CASSYRGGGQPQHF
>TRBJ2-1|TRBV5-1
CASSVATSVYYNEQFF
>TRBJ2-1|TRBV11-2
CASRALLGYSGEQFF
>TRBJ1-3|TRBV6-5
CASSNLATIYF
>TRBJ1-5|TRBV2
CASSEGLVWGNQPQHF
>TRBJ2-5|TRBV6-5
CASSYKGTNQETQYF
>TRBJ2-1|TRBV28
CASSPQIYEQFF
>TRBJ2-5|TRBV5-6
CASSLTGAEETQYF
>TRBJ2-7|TRBV6-6
CASGAGYEQYF
>TRBJ2-5|TRBV13
CASSFGTQETQYF
>TRBJ2-1|TRBV5-6
CASSFTSGNYNEQFF
>TRBJ1-1|TRBV7-9
CASSFARGSGTEAFF
>TRBJ2-6|TRBV12-5
CASGLSGSSGANVLTF
>TRBJ1-5|TRBV6-1
CASSDRGRDQPQHF
>TRBJ1-1|TRBV6-5
CASSYNRDSEAFF
>TRBJ2-1|TRBV6-6
CASSERSQQFF
>TRBJ2-1|TRBV5-6
CASSLGGTGEQFF
>TRBJ1-5|TRBV19
CASSILGTPNQPQHF
>TRBJ1-2|TRBV7-3
CASRLGTGSGYTF
>TRBJ2-3|TRBV5-4
CASSRTSGREGTDTQYF
>TRBJ2-6|TRBV7-6
CASSLSPSGANVLTF
>TRBJ1-1|TRBV4-1
CASSPQVNTEAFF
>TRBJ2-3|TRBV29-1
CSVPRGRTGTDTQYF
>TRBJ1-6|TRBV5-1
CASSLFLRVGNSPLHF
>TRBJ1-1|TRBV18
CASSATGRQITEAFF
>TRBJ1-2|TRBV5-1
CASSLDRQGAAGYTF
>TRBJ2-5|TRBV6-5
CASSYSGVIQETQYF
>TRBJ1-5|TRBV30
CAWSGQNNQPQHF
>TRBJ1-1|TRBV5-1
CASSLDREAFF
>TRBJ2-2|TRBV27
CASRVLASGRGGELFF
>TRBJ1-5|TRBV9
CASSVANQPQHF
>TRBJ2-3|TRBV5-1
CASSLGWGDRADTQYF
>TRBJ1-1|TRBV5-1
CASSFREGTEAFF
>TRBJ2-7|TRBV2
CASSEAQGITYEQYF
>TRBJ2-5|TRBV5-5
CASSFWDRDVETQYF
>TRBJ2-1|TRBV7-6
CASSLAAGGANEQFF
>TRBJ1-2|TRBV11-2
CASSSDREGLYGYTF
>TRBJ2-6|TRBV10-1
CASSEAGANVLTF
>TRBJ2-5|TRBV5-4
CASSSRLAGVRETQYF
>TRBJ2-5|TRBV7-9
CASSLAASQETQYF
>TRBJ1-1|TRBV7-9
CASSEDSFNTEAFF
>TRBJ2-3|TRBV27
CASSLPYTDTQYF
>TRBJ1-1|TRBV29-1
CSVEVDSSEAFF
>TRBJ1-2|TRBV29-1
CSVETGGANYGYTF
>TRBJ2-1|TRBV11-2
CASSLLQGDLYNEQFF
>TRBJ1-1|TRBV4-1
CASSLREAMNTEAFF
>TRBJ1-1|TRBV20-1
CSARDPTRAFF